The source of this T cell receptor beta chain is a study of Graves' ophthalmopathy and Graves' hyperthyroidism. Amplification of TCR beta CDR3 regions used RNA transcripts. After a first-round RT-PCR with HTBI primers, a second-round multiplex PCR was run. MiXCR was run by TCRdb on the multiplex PCR reads, yielding one entry per CDR3 protein. The sample has under 800,000 distinct CDR3 sequences; about 20% are singletons. Eligible hyperthyroidism cases comprised new diagnoses of under 2 months' duration in individuals aged 18 to 65. The study excluded patients with other autoimmune diseases, uncontrolled infections, pregnancy or lactation. Germline V gives CDR1 SNHLY, CDR2 FYNNEI. The V end lost 5 bases, the J end lost 0 bases, and 13 bases lay between the germline ends. The CDR3 loop spans 15 amino acids.

The V call is TRBV2, the J call TRBJ2-5; D perhaps matches TRBD2 (6 bases). The sample comprised peripheral blood. The sequence came from a woman aged 18-29 years with stable Graves' hyperthyroidism. Some clones in this sample may be carry-over from other donors' samples. The CDR3 DNA reads as TGTGCCAGCAGTTCCGGGACTGAGTACCAAGAGACCCAGTACTTC. Translation: CASSSGTEYQETQYF. The full variable domain, completed using reference TRBV2 and TRBJ2-5, is EPEVTQTPSHQVTQMGQEVILRCVPISNHLYFYWYRQILGQKVEFLVSFYNNEISEKSEIFDDQFSVERPDGSNFTLKIRSTKLEDSAMYFCASSSGTEYQETQYFGPGTRLLVL.